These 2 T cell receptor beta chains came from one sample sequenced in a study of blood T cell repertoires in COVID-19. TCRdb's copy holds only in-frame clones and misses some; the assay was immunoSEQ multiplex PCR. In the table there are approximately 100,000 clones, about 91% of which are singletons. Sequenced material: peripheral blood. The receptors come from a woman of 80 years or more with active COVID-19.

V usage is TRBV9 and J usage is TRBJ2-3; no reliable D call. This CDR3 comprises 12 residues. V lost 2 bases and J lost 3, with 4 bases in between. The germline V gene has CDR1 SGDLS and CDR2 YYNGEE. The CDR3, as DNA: TGTGCCAGCAGCGTTTTAACAGATACGCAGTATTTT. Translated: CASSVLTDTQYF.

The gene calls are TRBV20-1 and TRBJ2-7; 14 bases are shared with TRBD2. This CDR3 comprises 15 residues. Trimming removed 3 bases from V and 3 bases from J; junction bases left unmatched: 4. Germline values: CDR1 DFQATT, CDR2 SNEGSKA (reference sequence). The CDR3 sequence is CSASSTSGGDYEQYF. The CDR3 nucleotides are TGCAGTGCTAGTTCGACTAGCGGGGGGGACTACGAGCAGTACTTC.